The 9 T cell receptor beta chains given below trace back to one sample, sequenced in a study of response to subunit inactivated influenza vaccine. One entry per CDR3 protein results from TCRdb running MiXCR on the RT-PCR reads. Of about 190,000 distinct CDR3 sequences listed, approximately 15% are singletons. The specimen comprised CD8+ T cells sorted from PBMCs, sampled less than 6 days after vaccination. These receptors were obtained from a man aged 45-60 years who received an inactivated influenza vaccine.

This clonotype was counted a few times. The chain's CDR3 is CASSQSGSPWDTEAFF. CDR3 sequence (DNA): TGTGCCAGCAGCCAGAGTGGTAGTCCCTGGGACACTGAAGCTTTCTTT. The chain is built from TRBV14 and TRBJ1-1; D ambiguous. The CDR3 is 16 residues long. Germline CDR1 and CDR2: SGHDN and FVKESK. The V end was cut by 3 bases, the J end by 3 bases, with 17 bases between.

The chain carries TRBV20-1 and TRBJ1-2; D ambiguous. The V gene lost 5 bases and the J gene lost 2 bases, with 9 bases spanning the gap. There are 12 residues in the CDR3. CDR1 is DFQATT, CDR2 SNEGSKA, per germline (reference sequence). The DNA for the CDR3 is TGCAGTGCTTGGGTGGTGAACTATGGCTACACCTTC. Encoded protein: CSAWVVNYGYTF.

This clonotype came up a few times. This chain connects TRBV14 to TRBJ2-1; no firm D call. Deletions cut 3 bases from V and 8 bases from J, with 11 bases between. The V gene's germline CDR1 is SGHDN and CDR2 FVKESK. The length of the CDR3 is 13 residues. CDR3 residues: CASSHLAFHEQFF. CDR3 sequence (DNA): TGTGCCAGCAGCCACTTAGCATTCCATGAGCAGTTCTTC.

This chain connects TRBV11-1 to TRBJ2-1, with unresolved D. Germline CDR1 reads SGHAT; CDR2 reads FQDESV (reference sequence). The V end was cut by 7 bases, the J end by 5 bases, with 12 bases between. The CDR3 spans 13 residues. CDR3: CASNLSGDNEQFF. CDR3 sequence (DNA): TGTGCCAGCAACCTATCAGGTGACAATGAGCAGTTCTTC.

There are a few counts of this clonotype. The J gene is TRBJ2-7, the V gene TRBV9; D possibly corresponds to TRBD2 (5 bases). V was cut by 0 bases and J by 4 bases, with 11 bases left in between. The germline gives CDR1 SGDLS, CDR2 YYNGEE. This CDR3 comprises 14 residues. CDR3 nucleotides: TGTGCCAGCAGCGTAGGAGCGGACGTATACGAGCAGTACTTC. Translation: CASSVGADVYEQYF.

This clonotype was recorded at least ten times. V gene TRBV27 combines with J gene TRBJ2-7; possibly TRBD2 for D (5 bases). V shed 5 bases and J shed 3 bases, with 14 bases lying between them. The CDR3 sequence is 14 residues long. Germline V lookup: CDR1 MNHEY, CDR2 SMNVEV (reference sequence). The CDR3 DNA follows: TGTGCCAGCAGTCCTGGACTCGGAGGCTACGAGCAGTACTTC. It is translated as CASSPGLGGYEQYF.

The J gene is TRBJ2-1, the V gene TRBV18, with D possibly matching TRBD1 (7 bases). Trimming cost V 3 bases and J 0 bases, with 15 bases left between them. The CDR3 totals 17 residues. CDR1 and CDR2 from the germline V gene are KGHSH and LQKENI. The CDR3 here is CASSPARGAYSYNEQFF. The CDR3 DNA reads as TGTGCCAGCTCACCGGCCAGGGGGGCTTACTCCTACAATGAGCAGTTCTTC.

The rearrangement uses TRBV27 and TRBJ1-3; D remains unclear. Germline V gene lookup returns CDR1 MNHEY and CDR2 SMNVEV (reference sequence). Trimming removed 3 bases from V and 0 bases from J, with 12 bases in between. The CDR3 runs 16 residues. The CDR3: CASSFGSGISGNTIYF. Here the CDR3 DNA reads TGTGCCAGCAGTTTTGGTAGCGGGATCTCTGGAAACACCATATATTTT.

The rearrangement joins TRBV27 to TRBJ2-3; 11 nucleotides match TRBD2. V lost 6 bases, J lost 1 base, and 9 bases stayed unmatched. There are 17 residues in the CDR3. From germline, CDR1 is MNHEY and CDR2 SMNVEV (reference sequence). Here the CDR3 DNA reads TGTGCCAGCAGACCCCGACTAGCGGGACAAGGCACAGATACGCAGTATTTT. Translated, it gives CASRPRLAGQGTDTQYF.